This is a list of T cell receptor beta chains from one sample in a study of radiotherapy plus CTLA-4 blockade in lung cancer. Repertoires were generated with immunoSEQ multiplex PCR, while TCRdb's copy carries only in-frame clones and drops some. The data contain approximately 98,000 clones, about 81% of them seen just once; the ten biggest clones take up 3% to 3.5%. This sample comprised peripheral blood, obtained from a patient treated with radiotherapy plus ipilimumab. The receptors shown here come from a human donor with non-small cell lung cancer who had a partial response to radiotherapy plus ipilimumab. Each CDR3 is given with its conserved first and last residue. D genes are given only for firm matches. Clone size, where shown, is once, few, many, or a class for clones that have expanded.

clone_size: -; j_call: TRBJ1-2; d_call: TRBD1; v_call: TRBV28; cdr3_nt: TGTGCCAGCAGTAGACAGGGGACTGTATATGGCTACACCTTC; cdr3_aa: CASSRQGTVYGYTF
clone_size: -; j_call: TRBJ2-5; d_call: TRBD2; v_call: TRBV9; cdr3_nt: TGTGCCAGCAGCGTTCTAGCGGGATTGAACCGAGAGACCCAGTACTTC; cdr3_aa: CASSVLAGLNRETQYF
clone_size: -; j_call: TRBJ2-5; d_call: TRBD1; v_call: TRBV4-2; cdr3_nt: TGTGCCAGCAGCCAAGATGGAGACAGGGACGAGACCCAGTACTTC; cdr3_aa: CASSQDGDRDETQYF
clone_size: -; j_call: TRBJ1-3; d_call: -; v_call: TRBV9; cdr3_nt: TGTGCCAGCAGCCCAGGGGACCCAACTGGAAACACCATATATTTT; cdr3_aa: CASSPGDPTGNTIYF
clone_size: -; j_call: TRBJ2-3; d_call: -; v_call: TRBV18; cdr3_nt: TGTGCCAGCTCACCATTCGGCGGGAAGTTGGGAGATACGCAGTATTTT; cdr3_aa: CASSPFGGKLGDTQYF
clone_size: -; j_call: TRBJ1-5; d_call: -; v_call: TRBV19; cdr3_nt: TGTGCCAGTACACTAATGGGAGCCCAGCCCCAGCATTTT; cdr3_aa: CASTLMGAQPQHF
clone_size: -; j_call: TRBJ1-1; d_call: -; v_call: TRBV29-1; cdr3_nt: TGCAGCGTAAGCCTTATGAACACTGAAGCTTTCTTT; cdr3_aa: CSVSLMNTEAFF
clone_size: -; j_call: TRBJ2-1; d_call: TRBD2; v_call: TRBV5-1; cdr3_nt: TGCGCCAGCAGCTTGAGGGCGGGAGATGACCATGAGCAGTTCTTC; cdr3_aa: CASSLRAGDDHEQFF
clone_size: -; j_call: TRBJ2-7; d_call: -; v_call: TRBV5-4; cdr3_nt: TGTGCCAGCAGCCGCGTGGATGGGAGCGGCTCCTACGAGCAGTACTTC; cdr3_aa: CASSRVDGSGSYEQYF
clone_size: -; j_call: TRBJ2-7; d_call: TRBD1; v_call: TRBV2; cdr3_nt: TGTGCCAGCAGCCTCCGGGACAGGGGGATCTACGAGCAGTACTTC; cdr3_aa: CASSLRDRGIYEQYF
clone_size: -; j_call: TRBJ2-1; d_call: -; v_call: TRBV10-3; cdr3_nt: TGTGCCATCAGTTCTCGAGGAGTTGATGAGCAGTTCTTC; cdr3_aa: CAISSRGVDEQFF
clone_size: -; j_call: TRBJ2-1; d_call: -; v_call: TRBV18; cdr3_nt: TGTGCCAGCTCATTGCGACAGGCACAATACAATGAGCAGTTCTTC; cdr3_aa: CASSLRQAQYNEQFF
clone_size: -; j_call: TRBJ2-7; d_call: TRBD2; v_call: TRBV5-6; cdr3_nt: TGTGCCAGCAGCCTTACGGGAGGGCCCTACGAGCAGTACTTC; cdr3_aa: CASSLTGGPYEQYF
clone_size: -; j_call: TRBJ2-5; d_call: TRBD2; v_call: TRBV11-2; cdr3_nt: TGTGCCAGCAGCTTAGAGGGGACTAGTAGTAAGACCCAGTACTTC; cdr3_aa: CASSLEGTSSKTQYF
clone_size: -; j_call: TRBJ1-3; d_call: TRBD1; v_call: TRBV11-2; cdr3_nt: TGTGCCAGCAGCGGCCGGGACAGGGGGTCTGGAAACACCATATATTTT; cdr3_aa: CASSGRDRGSGNTIYF
clone_size: -; j_call: TRBJ1-1; d_call: -; v_call: TRBV10-3; cdr3_nt: TGTGCCATCGGTCAGGGAAAGGGCACTGAAGCTTTCTTT; cdr3_aa: CAIGQGKGTEAFF
clone_size: -; j_call: TRBJ1-2; d_call: -; v_call: TRBV28; cdr3_nt: TGTGCCAGCATGACAGGCCGGAACTATGGCTACACCTTC; cdr3_aa: CASMTGRNYGYTF
clone_size: -; j_call: TRBJ2-1; d_call: TRBD2; v_call: TRBV18; cdr3_nt: TGTGCCAGCTCACGCTCCGGGACTAGCGGGAGTGGGGAGCAGTTCTTC; cdr3_aa: CASSRSGTSGSGEQFF
clone_size: -; j_call: TRBJ1-1; d_call: -; v_call: TRBV18; cdr3_nt: TGTGCCAGCTCACCAAGGGGCGACAACACTGAAGCTTTCTTT; cdr3_aa: CASSPRGDNTEAFF
clone_size: -; j_call: TRBJ2-3; d_call: TRBD2; v_call: TRBV5-8; cdr3_nt: TGTGCCAGCAGCTTGTGGCTAGCGGGAGGGCCAGATACGCAGTATTTT; cdr3_aa: CASSLWLAGGPDTQYF
clone_size: -; j_call: TRBJ1-5; d_call: TRBD1; v_call: TRBV6-5; cdr3_nt: TGTGCCAGCAGTCCTGGGACAGTTAATCAGCCCCAGCATTTT; cdr3_aa: CASSPGTVNQPQHF
clone_size: -; j_call: TRBJ2-3; d_call: -; v_call: TRBV2; cdr3_nt: TGTGCCAGCACTGGGGGCCCAGATACGCAGTATTTT; cdr3_aa: CASTGGPDTQYF
clone_size: -; j_call: TRBJ2-7; d_call: TRBD1; v_call: TRBV10-1; cdr3_nt: TGCGCCAGCAGTGTACAGGGGGCCTCCTGGTACGAGCAGTACTTC; cdr3_aa: CASSVQGASWYEQYF
clone_size: -; j_call: TRBJ2-7; d_call: -; v_call: TRBV5-1; cdr3_nt: TGCGCCAGCAGCTTGGCCGGGGCGGGAACCTACGAGCAGTACTTC; cdr3_aa: CASSLAGAGTYEQYF
clone_size: -; j_call: TRBJ1-2; d_call: TRBD1; v_call: TRBV27; cdr3_nt: TGTGCCAGCAGGTCGACAGGGGGCGCCGGTAACTATGGCTACACCTTC; cdr3_aa: CASRSTGGAGNYGYTF
clone_size: -; j_call: TRBJ2-1; d_call: -; v_call: TRBV5-6; cdr3_nt: TGTGCCAGCAGCTTGCCGGACACCGCATACAATGAGCAGTTCTTC; cdr3_aa: CASSLPDTAYNEQFF
clone_size: once; j_call: TRBJ2-7; d_call: TRBD1; v_call: TRBV7-2; cdr3_nt: TGTGCCAGCAGCCAGGACAGGGGAGTCTTATACGAGCAGTACTTC; cdr3_aa: CASSQDRGVLYEQYF
clone_size: -; j_call: TRBJ1-3; d_call: -; v_call: TRBV11-3; cdr3_nt: TGTGCCAGCAGCTTAGTCCAGGGCTCTGGAAACACCATATATTTT; cdr3_aa: CASSLVQGSGNTIYF
clone_size: -; j_call: TRBJ2-7; d_call: -; v_call: TRBV28; cdr3_nt: TGTGCCAGCAGTCCCGTTACCGAGCACGAGCAGTACTTC; cdr3_aa: CASSPVTEHEQYF
clone_size: -; j_call: TRBJ2-2; d_call: TRBD1; v_call: TRBV9; cdr3_nt: TGTGCCAGCAGTGGGACAGGGGCCACCGGGGAGCTGTTTTTT; cdr3_aa: CASSGTGATGELFF
clone_size: -; j_call: TRBJ2-1; d_call: TRBD2; v_call: TRBV5-1; cdr3_nt: TGCGCCAGCAGCTTGGTTGCGGGAGTAGGTAATGAGCAGTTCTTC; cdr3_aa: CASSLVAGVGNEQFF
clone_size: few; j_call: TRBJ1-6; d_call: TRBD1; v_call: TRBV5-1; cdr3_nt: TGCGCCAGCAGCCCGGACAGGCCCTACAATTCACCCCTCCACTTT; cdr3_aa: CASSPDRPYNSPLHF
clone_size: -; j_call: TRBJ2-7; d_call: -; v_call: TRBV4-1; cdr3_nt: TGCGCCAGCAGCCAAGAAAGAACTGAGACTACTCGCTACGAGCAGTACTTC; cdr3_aa: CASSQERTETTRYEQYF
clone_size: -; j_call: TRBJ1-5; d_call: -; v_call: TRBV7-2; cdr3_nt: TGTGCCAGCAGCTTACGAGCAACGCCTCTTAATCAGCCCCAGCATTTT; cdr3_aa: CASSLRATPLNQPQHF
clone_size: few; j_call: TRBJ2-3; d_call: -; v_call: TRBV6-5; cdr3_nt: TGTGCCAGCAGCATGGGGGCCCGGAGGACGCAGTATTTT; cdr3_aa: CASSMGARRTQYF
clone_size: -; j_call: TRBJ2-7; d_call: -; v_call: TRBV28; cdr3_nt: TGTGCCAGCAGTGTGGGAGTCTACGAGCAGTACTTC; cdr3_aa: CASSVGVYEQYF
clone_size: -; j_call: TRBJ2-1; d_call: TRBD1; v_call: TRBV27; cdr3_nt: TGTGCCAGCAGGCGACAGGGGATCACTACCTACAATGAGCAGTTCTTC; cdr3_aa: CASRRQGITTYNEQFF
clone_size: once; j_call: TRBJ1-5; d_call: TRBD1; v_call: TRBV5-8; cdr3_nt: TGTGCCAGCAGCTTAGGGACAGGGGGCCCCAATCAGCCCCAGCATTTT; cdr3_aa: CASSLGTGGPNQPQHF
clone_size: -; j_call: TRBJ1-5; d_call: -; v_call: TRBV27; cdr3_nt: TGTGCCAGCAGTTTAAATCGGGGTCGGCCCCAGCATTTT; cdr3_aa: CASSLNRGRPQHF